This TCR beta chain emerged from a study of PD-L1 blockade in urothelial cancer (dated by TCRdb to 2016 to 2017). Turning to the overall study: All patients started therapy in the mid-2010s and received atezolizumab 1,200 mg intravenously every 3 weeks. About 90% of the 29 patients were identified as males with urothelial cancer of bladder origin, and a prior smoking history was reported by 18 of 29 patients. An ECOG performance status of 0 or 1 was recorded for the patients, and 0 to 3 prior chemotherapy regimens had been received by the patients. Blood samples were analyzed at 3 weeks after treatment start (second dose) and at 6 weeks after treatment start. Blood samples gave median yields of around 150,000 T cells and tens of thousands of unique TCRs, along with a median clonality of around 0.08. The study was an exploratory multi-omic analysis of somatic, immune and clinical correlates of response to PD-L1 blockade with atezolizumab in urothelial cancer. Pretreatment tumor samples and matched peripheral blood, collected serially before and after atezolizumab treatment, underwent TCR sequencing. Durable clinical benefit was defined as a progression-free survival longer than 6 months, and TCR features were additionally tested against progression-free survival and overall survival. In the same patients who had TCR sequencing, pretreatment tumors also underwent whole exome sequencing and RNA sequencing. Durable clinical benefit was achieved by nine patients and was not achieved by 20 patients. Under 30 patients had pretreatment blood TCR-seq, roughly 24 had at least one posttreatment blood collection, and roughly 24 had tumor TCR-seq. Overall study outcomes, separate from this receptor: A pretreatment peripheral blood TCR clonality below the median was linked to improved progression-free and overall survival. Because of the small sample size (n ≈ 31) and the many exploratory analyses performed, the results are intended to be regarded as hypothesis-generating. At 3 weeks after the start of treatment, tumor-associated TCR clones in peripheral blood had expanded more in patients with durable benefit (n ≈ 20, p = 0.022).

The cohort included about 27 patients with locally advanced or metastatic urothelial carcinoma who were treated at Memorial Sloan Kettering on a trial protocol. Peripheral blood mononuclear cells were collected from each patient pretreatment and during treatment, giving between 1 and 8 total time points per patient. The Qiagen DNeasy Blood extraction kit was used to purify genomic DNA from total PBMCs and tumor samples. Collected pretreatment and during treatment, PBMCs were isolated and stored as previously described. To estimate absolute template abundance from read counts, synthetic TCR analog templates were spiked into each PCR. Using the immunoSEQ assay, TCRbeta CDR3 regions were amplified from genomic DNA with bias-controlled V and J gene primers. Sequencing of rearranged TCRbeta segments was done at approximately 20X coverage. In the source study's methods: Clustering was used to correct sequencing errors, and CDR3s were annotated against IMGT so that V, D and J genes could be assigned. Out-of-frame and stop-codon sequences were excluded, and only productive TCRbeta rearrangements were used in downstream analyses. Clonality was computed as one minus Shannon entropy normalized by the log of the number of unique productive sequences. Fisher's exact test with Benjamini-Hochberg correction, at a threshold of adjusted p below 0.01, was used to find clones that differed between time points or between blood and tumor. TCRdb obtained this table from immuneACCESS and retained in-frame rearrangements with V and J assigned. These tables miss some clones; where compared with another copy, unresolved V genes account for less than half of the shortfall, and the remainder is unexplained. V and J calls plus clone size are reproduced from that table; the DNA served to infer D and trimming. This sample is represented by 100,000 or so clones; roughly nine tenths of them were singletons. The ten largest clones capture over 0.8% of the sample.

CDR3 length: 17 amino acids, cysteine to phenylalanine. The DNA shown is the 51-base CDR3, in frame from base 1. As encoded in the germline V gene, CDR1 is SGHRS while CDR2 is YFSETQ. V and J are truncated by 2 bases and 3 bases respectively, leaving an intervening sequence of 20 bases. On this clone: What antigen it recognizes has not been identified. Per-base qualities were not stored, and no clone one base away is much larger.

Recombination connected TRBV5-1 to TRBJ1-1; D gene: possibly TRBD1, on 6 matching bases. This specimen was PBMCs, taken around atezolizumab (anti-PD-L1) treatment. The receptor was isolated from a woman of 80 years or more with urothelial cancer. The bases read TGCGCCAGCAGCTTAAATAGTAAACAGGGCGCTTACACTGAAGCTTTCTTT. This gives the protein CASSLNSKQGAYTEAFF.